The rows below give T cell receptor beta chains drawn from one sample of a study of control samples from healthy donors and cancer patients. Sequencing was performed with immunoSEQ multiplex PCR; in TCRdb, only in-frame clones are kept and a portion is missing. The sample yields around 250,000 clones, around 80% seen once. The source material was PBMCs. These receptors all stem from a woman aged 60-75 years with lung cancer. Each CDR3 is given with its conserved first and last residue. Each record gives: clone size, D gene, J gene, V gene, CDR3 protein, CDR3 DNA. A D gene is named only where the DNA matches it firmly. Clone size is given for some rows only: seen once, a few or many times, or a class if the clone is expanded.

clone size: .
D gene: .
J gene: TRBJ1-6
V gene: TRBV10-2
CDR3 protein: CASRGNTDNSPLHF
CDR3 DNA: TGCGCCAGCAGAGGGAATACCGATAATTCACCCCTCCACTTT

clone size: .
D gene: .
J gene: TRBJ1-6
V gene: TRBV5-4
CDR3 protein: CASSLAGGSRNSPLHF
CDR3 DNA: TGTGCCAGCAGCTTGGCCGGGGGTTCCCGTAATTCACCCCTCCACTTT

clone size: .
D gene: TRBD2
J gene: TRBJ2-1
V gene: TRBV14
CDR3 protein: CASRATSGFPYNEQFF
CDR3 DNA: TGTGCCAGCAGGGCGACTAGCGGGTTTCCCTACAATGAGCAGTTCTTC

clone size: .
D gene: TRBD1
J gene: TRBJ1-5
V gene: TRBV7-2
CDR3 protein: CASSLVQGGGQPQHF
CDR3 DNA: TGTGCCAGCAGCTTAGTACAGGGGGGCGGTCAGCCCCAGCATTTT

clone size: .
D gene: .
J gene: TRBJ2-7
V gene: TRBV12-3/TRBV12-4
CDR3 protein: CASSFYHEQYF
CDR3 DNA: TGTGCCAGCAGTTTTTATCACGAGCAGTACTTC

clone size: .
D gene: .
J gene: TRBJ1-1
V gene: TRBV5-8
CDR3 protein: CASSFGRWKAFF
CDR3 DNA: TGTGCCAGCAGCTTCGGGAGGTGGAAAGCTTTCTTT

clone size: .
D gene: .
J gene: TRBJ1-4
V gene: TRBV4-2
CDR3 protein: CASSPVLFVGRGNEKLFF
CDR3 DNA: TGTGCCAGCAGCCCCGTCCTGTTCGTTGGCCGGGGAAATGAAAAACTGTTTTTT

clone size: .
D gene: TRBD2
J gene: TRBJ2-1
V gene: TRBV5-1
CDR3 protein: CASSLGGIGTSGRGEQFF
CDR3 DNA: TGCGCCAGCAGCTTAGGGGGAATAGGGACTAGCGGGAGAGGGGAGCAGTTCTTC

clone size: .
D gene: .
J gene: TRBJ2-5
V gene: TRBV5-1
CDR3 protein: CASSSAFRETQYF
CDR3 DNA: TGCGCCAGCAGCTCCGCCTTCAGAGAGACCCAGTACTTC

clone size: .
D gene: .
J gene: TRBJ2-3
V gene: TRBV28
CDR3 protein: CASSLTDTDTQYF
CDR3 DNA: TGTGCCAGCAGTTTAACGGATACAGATACGCAGTATTTT

clone size: .
D gene: .
J gene: TRBJ2-2
V gene: TRBV7-8
CDR3 protein: CASRPPGTIHTGELFF
CDR3 DNA: TGTGCCAGCAGACCGCCCGGGACGATTCACACCGGGGAGCTGTTTTTT

clone size: .
D gene: TRBD1
J gene: TRBJ2-5
V gene: TRBV28
CDR3 protein: CASSLLDRPETQYF
CDR3 DNA: TGTGCCAGCAGTTTACTGGACAGGCCCGAGACCCAGTACTTC

clone size: few
D gene: TRBD1
J gene: TRBJ2-2
V gene: TRBV7-3
CDR3 protein: CASSLGQGALSGELFF
CDR3 DNA: TGTGCCAGCAGCTTAGGACAGGGGGCGCTTTCCGGGGAGCTGTTTTTT

clone size: .
D gene: .
J gene: TRBJ1-2
V gene: TRBV6-6
CDR3 protein: CASSFPGPRLRYGYTF
CDR3 DNA: TGTGCCAGCAGTTTCCCCGGGCCTCGGTTGCGCTATGGCTACACCTTC

clone size: few
D gene: .
J gene: TRBJ2-7
V gene: TRBV5-1
CDR3 protein: CASNPGSSYEQYF
CDR3 DNA: TGCGCCAGCAACCCGGGGTCCTCCTACGAGCAGTACTTC

clone size: once
D gene: TRBD2
J gene: TRBJ2-7
V gene: TRBV7-2
CDR3 protein: CASSLGERWRTSGSEQYF
CDR3 DNA: TGTGCCAGCAGCTTAGGGGAAAGGTGGCGGACTAGCGGGAGCGAGCAGTACTTC

clone size: .
D gene: .
J gene: TRBJ1-2
V gene: TRBV6-5
CDR3 protein: CASLGGQYTF
CDR3 DNA: TGTGCCAGCCTGGGGGGTCAGTACACCTTC

clone size: .
D gene: .
J gene: TRBJ1-2
V gene: TRBV3-1/TRBV3-2
CDR3 protein: CASSQGISNYGYTF
CDR3 DNA: TGTGCCAGCAGCCAAGGGATCTCAAACTATGGCTACACCTTC

clone size: .
D gene: .
J gene: TRBJ1-1
V gene: TRBV5-4
CDR3 protein: CASSLDSGTVNTEAFF
CDR3 DNA: TGTGCCAGCAGCTTGGATAGCGGGACGGTGAACACTGAAGCTTTCTTT

clone size: .
D gene: .
J gene: TRBJ1-1
V gene: TRBV18
CDR3 protein: CASSPPQLNTEAFF
CDR3 DNA: TGTGCCAGCTCACCACCACAGTTGAACACTGAAGCTTTCTTT

clone size: .
D gene: .
J gene: TRBJ2-5
V gene: TRBV6-5
CDR3 protein: CASSEETQYF
CDR3 DNA: TGTGCCAGCAGCGAAGAGACCCAGTACTTC

clone size: few
D gene: .
J gene: TRBJ1-6
V gene: TRBV6-6
CDR3 protein: CASSDIIPASPLHF
CDR3 DNA: TGTGCCAGCAGCGATATTATTCCCGCTTCACCCCTCCACTTT

clone size: few
D gene: .
J gene: TRBJ1-2
V gene: TRBV2
CDR3 protein: CASSPVLQGFSYGYTF
CDR3 DNA: TGTGCCAGCAGTCCGGTTCTGCAGGGATTTTCCTATGGCTACACCTTC

clone size: .
D gene: TRBD1
J gene: TRBJ1-1
V gene: TRBV5-4
CDR3 protein: CASSIGNRGWTEAFF
CDR3 DNA: TGTGCCAGCAGCATTGGAAACAGGGGTTGGACTGAAGCTTTCTTT

clone size: .
D gene: .
J gene: TRBJ2-3
V gene: TRBV7-2
CDR3 protein: CASSLDIASRTDTQYF
CDR3 DNA: TGTGCCAGCAGCTTAGATATCGCGTCCCGCACAGATACGCAGTATTTT

clone size: .
D gene: TRBD2
J gene: TRBJ2-3
V gene: TRBV7-2
CDR3 protein: CASSSTRLAGKADTQYF
CDR3 DNA: TGTGCCAGCAGCTCAACTCGACTAGCGGGGAAGGCAGATACGCAGTATTTT

clone size: few
D gene: .
J gene: TRBJ2-3
V gene: TRBV7-9
CDR3 protein: CASSSAGGPSDTQYF
CDR3 DNA: TGTGCCAGCAGCTCAGCGGGTGGTCCCAGCGATACGCAGTATTTT

clone size: once
D gene: .
J gene: TRBJ2-1
V gene: TRBV21-1
CDR3 protein: CASSKNQVESYNEQFF
CDR3 DNA: TGTGCCAGCAGCAAGAACCAGGTAGAGTCCTACAATGAGCAGTTCTTC

clone size: .
D gene: TRBD1
J gene: TRBJ2-5
V gene: TRBV5-1
CDR3 protein: CASSIGTGGQETQYF
CDR3 DNA: TGCGCCAGCAGCATTGGGACAGGGGGCCAAGAGACCCAGTACTTC

clone size: .
D gene: TRBD2
J gene: TRBJ2-7
V gene: TRBV10-1
CDR3 protein: CASSELAGGGYEQYF
CDR3 DNA: TGCGCCAGCAGCGAACTAGCGGGAGGGGGCTACGAGCAGTACTTC

clone size: .
D gene: TRBD2
J gene: TRBJ2-7
V gene: TRBV4-1
CDR3 protein: CASSQLAGARYEQYF
CDR3 DNA: TGCGCCAGCAGCCAGCTAGCGGGAGCAAGGTACGAGCAGTACTTC

clone size: .
D gene: TRBD1
J gene: TRBJ2-7
V gene: TRBV29-1
CDR3 protein: CSGGQGFRDEQYF
CDR3 DNA: TGCAGCGGCGGACAGGGTTTCCGGGACGAGCAGTACTTC

clone size: .
D gene: .
J gene: TRBJ1-1
V gene: TRBV6-5
CDR3 protein: CASSSGIVAAFF
CDR3 DNA: TGTGCCAGCAGTTCAGGGATCGTGGCAGCTTTCTTT

clone size: once
D gene: .
J gene: TRBJ2-7
V gene: TRBV9
CDR3 protein: CASSPSRVTYEQYF
CDR3 DNA: TGTGCCAGCAGTCCCTCCCGAGTTACCTACGAGCAGTACTTC

clone size: few
D gene: .
J gene: TRBJ1-2
V gene: TRBV5-1
CDR3 protein: CASSLDGSANYGYTF
CDR3 DNA: TGCGCCAGCAGCTTGGACGGGTCAGCTAACTATGGCTACACCTTC

clone size: few
D gene: TRBD2
J gene: TRBJ2-7
V gene: TRBV18
CDR3 protein: CASSPFMTSGNREQYF
CDR3 DNA: TGTGCCAGCTCACCGTTTATGACTAGCGGGAATCGCGAGCAGTACTTC

clone size: .
D gene: TRBD2
J gene: TRBJ2-6
V gene: TRBV7-8
CDR3 protein: CASSFRGGSGANVLTF
CDR3 DNA: TGTGCCAGCAGCTTTCGGGGGGGCTCTGGGGCCAACGTCCTGACTTTC

clone size: .
D gene: .
J gene: TRBJ2-6
V gene: TRBV5-1
CDR3 protein: CASNIARGASGANVLTF
CDR3 DNA: TGCGCCAGCAATATTGCCCGGGGGGCGTCTGGGGCCAACGTCCTGACTTTC

clone size: .
D gene: .
J gene: TRBJ2-7
V gene: TRBV7-9
CDR3 protein: CASSFVGEQYF
CDR3 DNA: TGTGCCAGCAGCTTCGTGGGCGAGCAGTACTTC

clone size: .
D gene: .
J gene: TRBJ2-1
V gene: TRBV27
CDR3 protein: CASSLQGSTAGRGYNEQFF
CDR3 DNA: TGTGCCAGCAGTTTACAGGGGAGTACAGCGGGACGAGGGTACAATGAGCAGTTCTTC

clone size: .
D gene: TRBD2
J gene: TRBJ2-7
V gene: TRBV11-2
CDR3 protein: CASSRGGTLSYEQYF
CDR3 DNA: TGTGCCAGCAGCCGGGGGGGGACGCTCTCCTACGAGCAGTACTTC

clone size: .
D gene: .
J gene: TRBJ2-7
V gene: TRBV11-3
CDR3 protein: CASSLSSGRTSEQYF
CDR3 DNA: TGTGCCAGCAGCTTATCGTCCGGGAGAACCTCCGAGCAGTACTTC

clone size: .
D gene: .
J gene: TRBJ2-7
V gene: TRBV6-5
CDR3 protein: CASSRDASLDEQYF
CDR3 DNA: TGTGCCAGCAGCCGAGATGCCAGTCTCGACGAGCAGTACTTC

clone size: .
D gene: .
J gene: TRBJ2-7
V gene: TRBV6-5
CDR3 protein: CASSYSITGNEQYF
CDR3 DNA: TGTGCCAGCAGTTACTCGATAACAGGGAACGAGCAGTACTTC